Below, 9 T cell receptor beta chains from the same sample are listed, as sequenced in a study of shared clonotypes between healthy human individuals. Only CD45RO-negative cells positively selected for CCR7 counted as naive CD8 cells, so terminally differentiated effector memory CD45RA+ cells were excluded. Repertoires were generated with immunoSEQ multiplex PCR, while TCRdb's copy carries only in-frame clones and drops some. In the table there are millions of clones, around 96% of which are singletons. The specimen sequenced was naive CD8+ T cells sorted from blood. These receptors all stem from a man younger than 35 in good health.

To note about this clone: Other DNA sequences in this specimen translate into the identical CDR3. The J gene is TRBJ2-1, the V gene TRBV27; TRBD1 might be the D (6 bases). V was pared by 4 bases and J by 4 bases, with 8 bases between. Germline V gives CDR1 MNHEY, CDR2 SMNVEV (reference sequence). This CDR3 contains 13 residues. The CDR3 sequence is CASSSDRYNEQFF. The DNA of the CDR3 is TGTGCCAGCAGTTCAGACAGGTACAATGAGCAGTTCTTC.

Written as DNA, the CDR3 is TGTGCCAGCAGCTGGAATCCGACAGGGGTGGACTCTGGAAACACCATATATTTT. As protein: CASSWNPTGVDSGNTIYF. The V and J genes are TRBV7-9 and TRBJ1-3; 8 bases align to TRBD1. Germline lookup yields CDR1 SEHNR and CDR2 FQNEAQ (reference sequence). This CDR3 contains 18 residues. Trimming took 4 bases from V and 0 from J; bases not matched to a gene: 11. Variable domain in full (rest from reference TRBV7-9 and TRBJ1-3): DTGVSQNPRHKITKRGQNVTFRCDPISEHNRLYWYRQTLGQGPEFLTYFQNEAQLEKSRLLSDRFSAERPKGSFSTLEIQRTEQGDSAMYLCASSWNPTGVDSGNTIYFGEGSWLTVV.

This CDR3 reads CASSLVGLENSPLHF. For the CDR3, the DNA is TGTGCCAGCAGCTTGGTAGGACTGGAGAATTCACCCCTCCACTTT. V gene TRBV5-4 combines with J gene TRBJ1-6; D ambiguous. CDR1 and CDR2 from the germline V gene are SGHNT and YYREEE (reference sequence). This CDR3 region has 15 residues. Trimming cost V 0 bases and J 7 bases, with 11 bases left between them. The variable domain in full, completed from reference TRBV5-4 and TRBJ1-6, reads ETGVTQSPTHLIKTRGQQVTLRCSSQSGHNTVSWYQQALGQGPQFIFQYYREEENGRGNFPPRFSGLQFPNYSSELNVNALELDDSALYLCASSLVGLENSPLHFGNGTRLTVT.

J is TRBJ1-2 and V is TRBV6-1, with unresolved D. V was trimmed by 1 base and J by 7 bases, leaving 16 bases between them. The CDR3 runs 15 residues. Germline assignment: CDR1 MNHNS and CDR2 SASEGT. The chain's CDR3 is CASSEVSRFRSGYTF. CDR3 coding DNA: TGTGCCAGCAGTGAAGTTTCAAGGTTCCGATCTGGCTACACCTTC.

The chain couples TRBV28 to TRBJ2-1; 12 positions agree with TRBD2. This CDR3 region has 14 residues. V trimming: 8 bases; J trimming: 5 bases; junction bases outside the gene matches: 4. Germline-derived CDR1 and CDR2 are MDHEN and SYDVKM. The DNA for the CDR3 is TGTGCCAGCGGACTAGCGGGGAGCGACAATGAGCAGTTCTTC. Residues: CASGLAGSDNEQFF.

CDR3 coding DNA: TGTGCCACCTCAGTCTCGACAGGGCGCCAAGAGACCCAGTACTTC. It yields the protein CATSVSTGRQETQYF. The V call is TRBV6-5, the J call TRBJ2-5, with 7 bases matching TRBD1. The germline V gene encodes CDR1 MNHEY and CDR2 SVGAGI. The CDR3 totals 15 residues. The V segment lost 10 bases and the J segment 1 base; nucleotides outside the gene matches: 12.

The chain couples TRBV6-6 to TRBJ2-1, with 11 bases aligning to TRBD1. Trimming cost V 6 bases and J 6 bases; bases outside gene matches: 4. The germline V gene has CDR1 MNHNY and CDR2 SVGAGI (reference sequence). This CDR3 spans 14 amino acids. CDR3 nucleotides: TGTGCCAGCAGCCCCGGGACAGGGGGCAATGAGCAGTTCTTC. Translating gives CASSPGTGGNEQFF.

The chain's CDR3 is CASGFSDINTEAFF. The CDR3 DNA reads TGTGCCAGCGGATTTTCGGACATCAACACTGAAGCTTTCTTT. The rearrangement links TRBV6-5 to TRBJ1-1; tentative D call: TRBD1 (5 bases). V lost 8 bases and J 2 bases, leaving 15 bases between the germline ends. Germline V lookup: CDR1 MNHEY, CDR2 SVGAGI. This CDR3 region has 14 residues.

V and J are TRBV2 and TRBJ2-1, with D possibly matching TRBD2 (6 bases). This CDR3 has 13 residues. Per germline, CDR1 SNHLY and CDR2 FYNNEI. With 6 bases removed from V and 8 bases from J, the gap between germline ends came to 14 bases. The DNA for the CDR3 is TGTGCCAGCAGCCCCGGGCCGGGGGATGAGCAGTTCTTC. Encoded protein: CASSPGPGDEQFF.